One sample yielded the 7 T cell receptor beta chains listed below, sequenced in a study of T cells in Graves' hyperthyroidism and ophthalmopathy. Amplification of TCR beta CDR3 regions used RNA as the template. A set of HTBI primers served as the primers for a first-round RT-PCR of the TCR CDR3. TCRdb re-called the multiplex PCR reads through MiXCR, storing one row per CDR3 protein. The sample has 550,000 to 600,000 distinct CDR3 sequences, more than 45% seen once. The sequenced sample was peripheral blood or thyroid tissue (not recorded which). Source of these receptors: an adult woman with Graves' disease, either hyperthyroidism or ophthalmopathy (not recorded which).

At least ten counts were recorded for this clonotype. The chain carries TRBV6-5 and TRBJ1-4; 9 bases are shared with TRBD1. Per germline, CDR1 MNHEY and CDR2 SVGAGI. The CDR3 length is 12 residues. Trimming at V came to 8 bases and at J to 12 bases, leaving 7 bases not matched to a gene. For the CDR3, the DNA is TGTGCCAGCGGACCCGGGACAGGGCAACTGTTTTTT. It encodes CASGPGTGQLFF.

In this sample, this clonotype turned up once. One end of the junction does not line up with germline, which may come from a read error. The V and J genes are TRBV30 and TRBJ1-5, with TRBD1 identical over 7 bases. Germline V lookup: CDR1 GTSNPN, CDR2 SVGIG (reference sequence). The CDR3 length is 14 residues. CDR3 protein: CARSVDRGNQPQHF. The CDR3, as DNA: TGTGCCCGGAGTGTAGACAGGGGCAATCAGCCCCAGCATTTT.

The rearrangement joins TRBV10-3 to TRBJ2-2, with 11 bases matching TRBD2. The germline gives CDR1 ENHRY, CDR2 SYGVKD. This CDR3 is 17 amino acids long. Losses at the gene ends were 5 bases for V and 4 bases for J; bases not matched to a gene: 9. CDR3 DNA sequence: TGTGCCATCAGTCAAATGACTAGCGGGACAGGCACCGGGGAGCTGTTTTTT. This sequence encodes CAISQMTSGTGTGELFF.

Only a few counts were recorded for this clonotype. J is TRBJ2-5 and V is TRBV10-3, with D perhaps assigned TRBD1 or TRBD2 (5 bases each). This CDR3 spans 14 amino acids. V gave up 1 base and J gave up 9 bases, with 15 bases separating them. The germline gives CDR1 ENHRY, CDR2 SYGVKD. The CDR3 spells CAISEFRGDQPQYF. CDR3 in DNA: TGTGCCATCAGTGAGTTCCGAGGGGATCAGCCCCAGTACTTC.

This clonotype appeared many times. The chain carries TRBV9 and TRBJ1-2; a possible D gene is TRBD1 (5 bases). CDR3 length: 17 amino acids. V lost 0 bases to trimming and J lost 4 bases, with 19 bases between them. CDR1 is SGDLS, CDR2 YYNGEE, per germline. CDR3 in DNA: TGTGCCAGCAGCGTAGGAGTGTCAGGGACCCAGGTCTATGGCTACACCTTC. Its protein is CASSVGVSGTQVYGYTF.

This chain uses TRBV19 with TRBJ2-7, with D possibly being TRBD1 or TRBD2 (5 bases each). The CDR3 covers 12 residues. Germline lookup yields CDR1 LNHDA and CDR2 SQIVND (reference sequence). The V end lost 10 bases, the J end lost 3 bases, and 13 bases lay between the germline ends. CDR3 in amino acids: CATRDLSYEQYF. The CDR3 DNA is TGTGCCACCCGGGACCTCAGCTACGAGCAGTACTTC.

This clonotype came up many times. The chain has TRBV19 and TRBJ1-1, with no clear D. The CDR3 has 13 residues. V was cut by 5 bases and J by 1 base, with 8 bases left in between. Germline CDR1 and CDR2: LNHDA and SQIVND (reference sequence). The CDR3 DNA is TGTGCCAGTAGTGCTGGACGGAACACTGAAGCTTTCTTT. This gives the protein CASSAGRNTEAFF.